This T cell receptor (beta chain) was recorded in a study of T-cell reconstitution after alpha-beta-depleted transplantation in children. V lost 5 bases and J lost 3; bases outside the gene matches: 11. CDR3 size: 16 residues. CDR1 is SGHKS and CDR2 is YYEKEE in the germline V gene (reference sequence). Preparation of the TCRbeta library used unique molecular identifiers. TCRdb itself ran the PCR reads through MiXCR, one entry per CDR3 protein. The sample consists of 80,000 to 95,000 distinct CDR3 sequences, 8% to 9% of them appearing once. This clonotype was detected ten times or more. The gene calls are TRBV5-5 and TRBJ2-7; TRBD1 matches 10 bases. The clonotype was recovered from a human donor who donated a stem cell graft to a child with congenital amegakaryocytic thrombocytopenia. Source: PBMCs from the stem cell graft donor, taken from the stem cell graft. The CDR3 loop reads CASSSSPGQGSYEQYF. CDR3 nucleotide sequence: TGTGCCAGCAGTTCATCCCCGGGACAGGGGAGCTACGAGCAGTACTTC.